This is a list of T cell receptor beta chains from one sample in a study of PD-L1 blockade in urothelial cancer. TCRdb keeps only in-frame clones here, not all; method: immunoSEQ multiplex PCR. The sample consists of about 43,000 clones, 88% of them appearing once. Here the sequenced sample was PBMCs, taken around atezolizumab (anti-PD-L1) treatment. The receptor source for this set is an older woman with urothelial cancer. Both conserved end residues are part of each CDR3. A D gene is named only where the DNA matches it firmly. Size values are once, few and many counts, or a class for expanded clones, and some rows have none.

j_call	v_call	d_call	clone_size	cdr3_nt	cdr3_aa
TRBJ2-3	TRBV6-6	TRBD2	-	TGTGCCAGCAGTTCCCCACTAGCGGCCGGCACAGATACGCAGTATTTT	CASSSPLAAGTDTQYF
TRBJ2-3	TRBV5-6	-	-	TGTGCCAGCAGCAGCACAGGGATGGGTGATACGCAGTATTTT	CASSSTGMGDTQYF
TRBJ1-1	TRBV5-1	-	medium-sized	TGCGCCAGCAGCTTGGGCGACAGACCCATGAACACTGAAGCTTTCTTT	CASSLGDRPMNTEAFF
TRBJ2-3	TRBV5-1	TRBD1	-	TGCGCCAGCAGCTCTCCGCAGGGGGCCCTCACAGATACGCAGTATTTT	CASSSPQGALTDTQYF
TRBJ2-1	TRBV4-3	TRBD2	-	TGCGCCAGCAGCCCAGCGGGTAGCGGGAGGCCTTACAATGAGCAGTTCTTC	CASSPAGSGRPYNEQFF
TRBJ1-1	TRBV7-7	TRBD1	-	TGTGCCAGCAGCCTACAGACAGGGGAGGGGCGGCACACTGAAGCTTTCTTT	CASSLQTGEGRHTEAFF
TRBJ2-5	TRBV7-7	-	-	TGTGCCAGCAGCTCAGGGGCCCGGGGAGAGACCCAGTACTTC	CASSSGARGETQYF
TRBJ1-3	TRBV5-1	-	-	TGCGCCAGCAGCTTGGGACAGGTCTCTGGAAACACCATATATTTT	CASSLGQVSGNTIYF
TRBJ2-7	TRBV15	-	-	TGTGCCACCAGCAGAGTGGCCCAGGGGTGGACCTACGAGCAGTACTTC	CATSRVAQGWTYEQYF
TRBJ1-3	TRBV7-9	-	-	TGTGCCAGCAGCCCGCGCGGAGGGTATGGAAACACCATATATTTT	CASSPRGGYGNTIYF
TRBJ2-3	TRBV6-5	TRBD2	once	TGTGCCAGCGGCCGAGGGCTAGCGGGTATTGATACGCAGTATTTT	CASGRGLAGIDTQYF
TRBJ1-2	TRBV5-1	-	once	TGCGCCAGCAGCTTGTGGGACAATGGCTACACCTTC	CASSLWDNGYTF
TRBJ2-7	TRBV28	TRBD2	few	TGTGCCAGCAGTCTACTTAGCGGGAGGTACGAGCAGTACTTC	CASSLLSGRYEQYF
TRBJ1-1	TRBV5-6	-	-	TGTGCCAGCAGCATCTTACAGGGTCTAGCTGAAGCTTTCTTT	CASSILQGLAEAFF
TRBJ2-3	TRBV10-2	-	-	TGCGCCAGCAGTGAAGTTCAGCGAGGTACGCAGTATTTT	CASSEVQRGTQYF
TRBJ2-7	TRBV4-2	-	-	TGTGCCAGCAGCCAAGGGTCGTCGGACTCTGTCCAATCCTACGAGCAGTACTTC	CASSQGSSDSVQSYEQYF
TRBJ2-1	TRBV2	-	once	TGTGCCAGCAGTGAGGAGTTCGCGGTCAATGAGCAGTTCTTC	CASSEEFAVNEQFF
TRBJ1-2	TRBV19	-	-	TGTGCCAGTAGTATGGGAGGTAACTATGGCTACACCTTC	CASSMGGNYGYTF
TRBJ2-4	TRBV6-1	TRBD1	-	TGTGCCAGCAGCATAGACAGGGGGATAGGCATTCAGTACTTC	CASSIDRGIGIQYF
TRBJ2-1	TRBV4-3	-	-	TGCGCCAGCAGCCAATGGCAGGGCGAGCATGAGCAGTTCTTC	CASSQWQGEHEQFF
TRBJ2-7	TRBV4-1	TRBD2	-	TGCGCCAGCAGCCAAGCCGGGACTAGTCGCCCCGAGCAGTACTTC	CASSQAGTSRPEQYF
TRBJ2-1	TRBV4-1	TRBD2	-	TGCGCCAGCAGCCAAGAGACTAGCGGTCTCTACAATGAGCAGTTCTTC	CASSQETSGLYNEQFF
TRBJ1-2	TRBV7-2	TRBD1	-	TGTGCCAGCAGCTCGTCGGACAGGCCTAGGAGCTACACCTTC	CASSSSDRPRSYTF
TRBJ1-2	TRBV6-5	TRBD1	-	TGTGCCAGCAGTTACGCGGACAGGGGATTCTATGGCTACACCTTC	CASSYADRGFYGYTF
TRBJ2-7	TRBV15	-	-	TGTGCCACCAGCAGTTACCGAGACGAGCAGTACTTC	CATSSYRDEQYF
TRBJ1-2	TRBV27	-	-	TGTGCCAGCAGCAGGACAGTTAATCCCTATGGCTACACCTTC	CASSRTVNPYGYTF
TRBJ1-5	TRBV9	TRBD1	-	TGTGCCAGCAGCGGACAGGGGGATTTGGCCCAGCATTTT	CASSGQGDLAQHF